This TCR beta chain was identified in a study of blood T cell repertoires in COVID-19. Overall study: COVID-19 samples, acute and convalescent, were from the United States, Italy and Spain.

In the study's own analysis: Amplification of reference gene primers provided the estimated nucleated cell counts. The protocol was immunoSEQ multiplex PCR, while the TCRdb copy is restricted to in-frame clones and leaves out a portion. V, J and clone size derive from that table, while D and trimming were established from the DNA sequence. Seen here are around 200,000 clones, roughly 84% observed once, and the top ten hold under 5%. The V gene's germline CDR1 is MNHEY and CDR2 SMNVEV (reference sequence). This CDR3 is 15 amino acids long. Trimming removed 6 bases from V and 0 bases from J, with 14 bases in between.

Sequencing was done on a sample of peripheral blood. The chain links TRBV27 to TRBJ1-2; D is unclear. The sequence derives from a man aged 45-65 years with active or convalescent COVID-19. In DNA form, the CDR3 reads TGTGCCAGCAGAGATTCCGGGAGAGCTAACTATGGCTACACCTTC. Translated: CASRDSGRANYGYTF.